This T cell receptor beta chain originates from a study of control samples from healthy donors and cancer patients. Turning to this clone: The junction does not match germline at one end; this may be a read error.

Per the germline V gene, CDR1 is SGHTA and CDR2 is FQGTGA. The CDR3 runs to 13 residues. Libraries were prepared by immunoSEQ multiplex PCR; TCRdb keeps only in-frame clonotypes and omits some of them. The data hold some 98,000 clones, with 65% to 85% observed a single time. This sequence joins TRBV7-3 and TRBJ1-1, with a possible D match to TRBD1 (5 bases). Sequenced input: PBMCs. The TCR comes from an older man with lung cancer. The DNA of the CDR3 is TGTGCCTGCAGCCGGGGCCCGAACACTGAAGCTTTCTTT. As protein: CACSRGPNTEAFF.